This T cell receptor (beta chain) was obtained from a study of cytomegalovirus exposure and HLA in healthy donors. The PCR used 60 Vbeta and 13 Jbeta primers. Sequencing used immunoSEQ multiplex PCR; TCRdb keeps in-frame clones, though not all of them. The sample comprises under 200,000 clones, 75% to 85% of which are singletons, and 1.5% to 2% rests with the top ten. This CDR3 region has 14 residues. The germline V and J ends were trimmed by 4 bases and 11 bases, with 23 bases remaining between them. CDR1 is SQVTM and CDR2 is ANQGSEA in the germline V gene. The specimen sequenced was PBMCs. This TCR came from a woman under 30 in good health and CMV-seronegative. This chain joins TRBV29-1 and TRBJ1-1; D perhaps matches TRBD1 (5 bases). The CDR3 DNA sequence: TGCAGCGTTGTTAGGGGCGGCCAGAAAACGGAGGCTTTCTTT. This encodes CSVVRGGQKTEAFF. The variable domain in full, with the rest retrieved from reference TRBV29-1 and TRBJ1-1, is SAVISQKPSRDICQRGTSLTIQCQVDSQVTMMFWYRQQPGQSLTLIATANQGSEATYESGFVIDKFPISRPNLTFSTLTVSNMSPEDSSIYLCSVVRGGQKTEAFFGQGTRLTVV.